One T cell receptor (beta chain) is described in this entry. Antigen unknown. Other DNA sequences from this sample encode an identical CDR3 as well. The germline V and J ends were trimmed by 3 bases and 2 bases, with 7 bases remaining between them. This CDR3 contains 14 residues. Germline CDR1 is MDHEN and CDR2 is SYDVKM. The deep-level immunoSEQ assay was used. As originally analysed: Quality scores were absent from the junction-only immunoSEQ sequences, so filtering differed. Data came from immunoSEQ multiplex PCR; TCRdb stores just in-frame clones and leaves some out. V and J calls and clone size are given by that table; D and trimming were obtained from the DNA. Of about 490,000 clones listed, roughly 80% are singletons. This sample was included in a study of shared clonotypes between healthy human individuals. Among the donors, all were Caucasian adults who lived in Nashville, Tennessee. Study conclusions and caveats: A small donor pool kept down the genetic and exposure-history diversity that was represented.

Input material: PBMCs. This chain links TRBV28 with TRBJ1-4, with D possibly matching TRBD1 (5 bases). This TCR came from a middle-aged woman in good health. Some clones in this sample may be carry-over from other donors' samples. CDR3 bases: TGTGCCAGCAGTTTTGCAGGGACTAATGAAAAACTGTTTTTT. It encodes CASSFAGTNEKLFF.